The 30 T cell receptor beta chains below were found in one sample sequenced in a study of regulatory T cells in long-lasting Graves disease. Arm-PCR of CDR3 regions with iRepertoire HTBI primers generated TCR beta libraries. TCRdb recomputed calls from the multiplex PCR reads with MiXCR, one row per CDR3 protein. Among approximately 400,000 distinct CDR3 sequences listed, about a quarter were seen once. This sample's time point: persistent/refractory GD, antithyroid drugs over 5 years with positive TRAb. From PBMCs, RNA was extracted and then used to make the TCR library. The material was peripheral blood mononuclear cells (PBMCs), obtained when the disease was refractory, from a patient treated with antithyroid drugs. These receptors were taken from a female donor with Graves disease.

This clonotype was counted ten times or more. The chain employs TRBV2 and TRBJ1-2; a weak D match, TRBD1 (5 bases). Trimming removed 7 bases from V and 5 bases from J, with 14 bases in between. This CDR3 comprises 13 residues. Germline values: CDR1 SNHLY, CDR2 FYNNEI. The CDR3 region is CASTARGRYGYTF. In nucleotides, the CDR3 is TGTGCCAGCACCGCCCGGGGCCGGTATGGCTACACCTTC.

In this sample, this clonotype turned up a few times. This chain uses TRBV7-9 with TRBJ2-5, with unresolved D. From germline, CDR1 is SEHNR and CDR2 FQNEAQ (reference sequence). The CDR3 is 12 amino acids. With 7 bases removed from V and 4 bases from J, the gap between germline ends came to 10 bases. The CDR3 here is CASKDRGETQYF. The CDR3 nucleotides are TGTGCCAGCAAGGATCGAGGAGAGACCCAGTACTTC.

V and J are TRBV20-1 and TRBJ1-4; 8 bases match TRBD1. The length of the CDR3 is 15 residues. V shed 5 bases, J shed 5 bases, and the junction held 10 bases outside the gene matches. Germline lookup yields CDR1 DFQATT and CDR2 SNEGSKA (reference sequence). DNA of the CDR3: TGCAGTGCTCTCAGCCCCGGGACAGGCAATGAAAAACTGTTTTTT. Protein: CSALSPGTGNEKLFF.

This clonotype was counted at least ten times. DNA of the CDR3: TGTGCCACCTCCCCCCCTGGCGGGAGGGGAGAGACCCAGTACTTC. This gives the protein CATSPPGGRGETQYF. The chain is built from TRBV7-2 and TRBJ2-5; 9 bases align to TRBD2. The trim removed 10 bases at V and 4 bases at J, leaving 13 bases unmatched. Germline CDR1 is SGHTA and CDR2 is FQGNSA. There are 15 residues in the CDR3.

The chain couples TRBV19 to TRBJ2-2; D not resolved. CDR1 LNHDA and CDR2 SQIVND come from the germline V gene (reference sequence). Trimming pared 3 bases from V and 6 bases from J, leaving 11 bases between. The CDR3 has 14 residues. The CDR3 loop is CASSISAGPGELFF. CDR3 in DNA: TGTGCCAGTAGTATCTCGGCAGGTCCCGGGGAGCTGTTTTTT.

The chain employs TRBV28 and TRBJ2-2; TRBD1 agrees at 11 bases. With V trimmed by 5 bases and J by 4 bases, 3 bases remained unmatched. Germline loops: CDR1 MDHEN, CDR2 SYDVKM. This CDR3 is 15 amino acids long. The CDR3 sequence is CASSTGTGGTGELFF. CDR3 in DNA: TGTGCCAGCAGTACCGGGACAGGGGGCACCGGGGAGCTGTTTTTT.

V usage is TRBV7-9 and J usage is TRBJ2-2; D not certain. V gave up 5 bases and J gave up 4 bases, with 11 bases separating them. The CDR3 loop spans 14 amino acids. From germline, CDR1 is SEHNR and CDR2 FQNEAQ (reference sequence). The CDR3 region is CASSPIVLTGELFF. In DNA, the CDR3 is TGTGCCAGCAGCCCCATAGTCCTCACCGGGGAGCTGTTTTTT.

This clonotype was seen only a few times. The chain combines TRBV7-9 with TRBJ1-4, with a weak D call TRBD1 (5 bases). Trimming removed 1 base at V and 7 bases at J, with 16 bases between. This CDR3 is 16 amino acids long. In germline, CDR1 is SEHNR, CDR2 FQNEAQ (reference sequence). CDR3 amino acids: CASSLGRTEGAEKLFF. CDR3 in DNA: TGTGCCAGCAGCTTAGGACGGACTGAAGGGGCTGAAAAACTGTTTTTT.

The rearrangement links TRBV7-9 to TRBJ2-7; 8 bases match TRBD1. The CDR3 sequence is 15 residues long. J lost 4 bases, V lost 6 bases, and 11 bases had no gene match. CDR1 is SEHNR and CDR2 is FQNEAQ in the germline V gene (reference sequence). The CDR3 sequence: CASSQTRGRVYEQYF. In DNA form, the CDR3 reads TGTGCCAGCAGTCAAACCAGGGGGCGAGTTTACGAGCAGTACTTC.

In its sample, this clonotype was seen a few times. CDR3 sequence reads: CASSSPAGHEQYF. In DNA form, the CDR3 reads TGTGCCAGCAGTTCTCCAGCGGGCCACGAGCAGTACTTC. The chain has TRBV25-1 and TRBJ2-7; a possible D gene is TRBD2 (6 bases). The CDR3 totals 13 residues. Trimming took 5 bases from V and 5 from J, leaving 13 bases between them. The germline V gene encodes CDR1 MGHDK and CDR2 SYGVNS.

CDR3 in DNA: TGTGCCAGCAGCTTAGTATTCAGGGGAAAACTGTTTTTT. Its translation is CASSLVFRGKLFF. V is TRBV7-2 and J is TRBJ1-4; D is perhaps TRBD1 (6 bases). The germline CDR1 and CDR2 sequences are SGHTA and FQGNSA. V shed 1 base and J shed 10 bases, with 10 bases lying between them. The CDR3 runs to 13 residues.

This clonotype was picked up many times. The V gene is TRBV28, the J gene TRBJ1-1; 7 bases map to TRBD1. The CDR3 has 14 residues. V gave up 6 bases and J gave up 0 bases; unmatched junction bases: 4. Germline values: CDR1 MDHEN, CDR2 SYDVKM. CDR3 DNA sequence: TGTGCCAGCAGCCCGAGGGGGCTGAACACTGAAGCTTTCTTT. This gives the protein CASSPRGLNTEAFF. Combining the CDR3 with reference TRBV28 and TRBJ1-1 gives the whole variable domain DVKVTQSSRYLVKRTGEKVFLECVQDMDHENMFWYRQDPGLGLRLIYFSYDVKMKEKGDIPEGYSVSREKKERFSLILESASTNQTSMYLCASSPRGLNTEAFFGQGTRLTVV.

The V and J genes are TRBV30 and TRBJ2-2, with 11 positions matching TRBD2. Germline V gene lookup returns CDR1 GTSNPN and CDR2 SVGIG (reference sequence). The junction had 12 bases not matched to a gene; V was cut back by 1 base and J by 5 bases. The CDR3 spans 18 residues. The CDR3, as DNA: TGTGCCTGGAGTGGGGCCCGATTAGCGGGAGGGCGTACCGGGGAGCTGTTTTTT. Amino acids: CAWSGARLAGGRTGELFF.

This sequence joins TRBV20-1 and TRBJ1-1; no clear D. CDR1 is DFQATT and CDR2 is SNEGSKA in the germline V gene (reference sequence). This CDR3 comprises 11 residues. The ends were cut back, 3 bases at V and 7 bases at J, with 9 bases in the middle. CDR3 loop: CSASEYGEAFF. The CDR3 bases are TGCAGTGCTAGTGAGTACGGTGAAGCTTTCTTT.

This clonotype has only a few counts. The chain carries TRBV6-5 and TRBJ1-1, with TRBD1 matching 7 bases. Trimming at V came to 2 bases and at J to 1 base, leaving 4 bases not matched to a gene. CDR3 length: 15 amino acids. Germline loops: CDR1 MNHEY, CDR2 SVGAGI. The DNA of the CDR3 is TGTGCCAGCAGTTACCGCGGGACAGCGAACACTGAAGCTTTCTTT. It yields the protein CASSYRGTANTEAFF.

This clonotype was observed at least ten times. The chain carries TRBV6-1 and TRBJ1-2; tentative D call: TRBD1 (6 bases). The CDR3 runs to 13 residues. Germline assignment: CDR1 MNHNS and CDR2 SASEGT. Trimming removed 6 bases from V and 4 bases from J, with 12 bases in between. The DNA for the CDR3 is TGTGCCAGCAGAACGGACAGTAGCTATGGCTACACCTTC. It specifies CASRTDSSYGYTF.

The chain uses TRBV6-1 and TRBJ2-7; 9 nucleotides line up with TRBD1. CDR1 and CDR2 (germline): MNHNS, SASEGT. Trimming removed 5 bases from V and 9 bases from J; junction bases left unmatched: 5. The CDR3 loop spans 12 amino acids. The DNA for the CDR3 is TGTGCCAGCAGTCCCACAGGGGGCGGGCAGTACTTC. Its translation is CASSPTGGGQYF.

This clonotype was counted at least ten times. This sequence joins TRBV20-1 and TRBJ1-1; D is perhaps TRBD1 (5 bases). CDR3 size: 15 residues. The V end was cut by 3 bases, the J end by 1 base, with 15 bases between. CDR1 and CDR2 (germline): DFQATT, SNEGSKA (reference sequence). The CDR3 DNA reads TGCAGTGCTAGGGATCAGGGCTCCGGGAACACTGAAGCTTTCTTT. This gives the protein CSARDQGSGNTEAFF.

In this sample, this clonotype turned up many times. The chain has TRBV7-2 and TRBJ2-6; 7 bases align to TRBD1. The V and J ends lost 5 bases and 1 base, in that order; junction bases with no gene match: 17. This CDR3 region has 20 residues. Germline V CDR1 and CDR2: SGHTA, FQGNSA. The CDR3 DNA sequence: TGTGCCAGCAGCGGCCCTGGGACAACAGGGGTGAGGTCTGGGGCCAACGTCCTGACTTTC. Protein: CASSGPGTTGVRSGANVLTF.

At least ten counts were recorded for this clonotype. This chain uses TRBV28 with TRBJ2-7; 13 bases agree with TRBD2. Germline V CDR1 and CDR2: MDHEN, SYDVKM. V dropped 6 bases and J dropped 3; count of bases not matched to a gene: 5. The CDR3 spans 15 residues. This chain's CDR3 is CASSRTSGSFYEQYF. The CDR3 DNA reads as TGTGCCAGCAGCAGGACTAGCGGGAGCTTCTACGAGCAGTACTTC.

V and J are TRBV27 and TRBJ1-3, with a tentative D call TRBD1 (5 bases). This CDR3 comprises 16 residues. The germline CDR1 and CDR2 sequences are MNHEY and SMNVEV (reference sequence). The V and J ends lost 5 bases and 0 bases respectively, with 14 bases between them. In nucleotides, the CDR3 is TGTGCCAGCAGTCTCCATGGGGGATACTCTGGAAACACCATATATTTT. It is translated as CASSLHGGYSGNTIYF.

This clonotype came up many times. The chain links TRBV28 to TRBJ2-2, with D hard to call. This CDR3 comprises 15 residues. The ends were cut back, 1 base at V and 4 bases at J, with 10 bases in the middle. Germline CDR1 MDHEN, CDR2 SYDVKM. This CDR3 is CASSLFSHVTGELFF. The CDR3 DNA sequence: TGTGCCAGCAGTTTATTCAGCCACGTCACCGGGGAGCTGTTTTTT. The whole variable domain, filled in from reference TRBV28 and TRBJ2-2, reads DVKVTQSSRYLVKRTGEKVFLECVQDMDHENMFWYRQDPGLGLRLIYFSYDVKMKEKGDIPEGYSVSREKKERFSLILESASTNQTSMYLCASSLFSHVTGELFFGEGSRLTVL.

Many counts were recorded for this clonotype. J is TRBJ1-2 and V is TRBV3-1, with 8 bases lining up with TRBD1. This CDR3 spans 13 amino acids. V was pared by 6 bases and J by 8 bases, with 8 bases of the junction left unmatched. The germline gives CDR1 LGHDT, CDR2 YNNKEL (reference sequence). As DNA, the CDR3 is TGTGCCAGCAGTCCAGACAGGGGAAGCGGCTACACCTTC. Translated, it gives CASSPDRGSGYTF.

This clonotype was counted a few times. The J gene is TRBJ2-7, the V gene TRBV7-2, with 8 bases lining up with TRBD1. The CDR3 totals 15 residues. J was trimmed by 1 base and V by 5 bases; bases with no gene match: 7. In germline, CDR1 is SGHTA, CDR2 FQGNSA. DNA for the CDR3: TGTGCCAGCAGCCCTCAGGGGGCAAGATCCTACGAGCAGTACTTC. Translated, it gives CASSPQGARSYEQYF.

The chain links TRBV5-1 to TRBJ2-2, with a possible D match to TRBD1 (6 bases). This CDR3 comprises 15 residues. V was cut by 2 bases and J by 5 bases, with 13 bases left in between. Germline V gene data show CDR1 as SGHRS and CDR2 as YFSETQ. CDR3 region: CASSLTGTVTGELFF. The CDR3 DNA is TGCGCCAGCAGCTTAACAGGGACGGTAACCGGGGAGCTGTTTTTT.

The CDR3, as DNA: TGCAGTGCTAGATTAGCGGGAGGGCCATACCGCGAGCAGTACTTC. This translates into CSARLAGGPYREQYF. The chain couples TRBV20-1 to TRBJ2-7; the match to TRBD2 covers 11 bases. This CDR3 comprises 15 residues. CDR1 and CDR2 (germline): DFQATT, SNEGSKA (reference sequence). J was trimmed by 6 bases and V by 2 bases; bases with no gene match: 9.

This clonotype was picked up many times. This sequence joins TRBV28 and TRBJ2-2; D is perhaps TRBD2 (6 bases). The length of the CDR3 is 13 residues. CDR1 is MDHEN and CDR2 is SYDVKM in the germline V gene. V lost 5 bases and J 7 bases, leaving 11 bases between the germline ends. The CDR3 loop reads CASSPREVGELFF. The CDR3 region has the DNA TGTGCCAGCAGTCCCAGGGAGGTCGGGGAGCTGTTTTTT.

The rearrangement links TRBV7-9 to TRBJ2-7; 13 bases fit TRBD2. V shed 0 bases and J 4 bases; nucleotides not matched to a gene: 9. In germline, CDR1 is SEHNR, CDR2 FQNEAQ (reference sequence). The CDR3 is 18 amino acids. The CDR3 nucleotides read TGTGCCAGCAGCTTAGCATCCCGGGGGACTAGCGGGAAGTACGAGCAGTACTTC. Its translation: CASSLASRGTSGKYEQYF.

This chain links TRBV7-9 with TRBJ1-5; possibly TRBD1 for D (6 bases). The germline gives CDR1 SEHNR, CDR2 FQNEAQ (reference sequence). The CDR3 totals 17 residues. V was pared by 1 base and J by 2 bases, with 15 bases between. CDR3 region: CASSLDLTGMGNQPQHF. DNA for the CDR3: TGTGCCAGCAGCTTAGACCTAACAGGGATGGGCAATCAGCCCCAGCATTTT.

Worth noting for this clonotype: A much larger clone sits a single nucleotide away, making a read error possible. The chain's CDR3 is CASILGVAANTEAFF. The CDR3, as DNA: TGTGCCAGCATCTTAGGGGTCGCGGCGAACACTGAAGCTTTCTTT. The chain uses TRBV7-2 and TRBJ1-1; D possibly corresponds to TRBD1 (5 bases). CDR3 length: 15 residues. CDR1 and CDR2 from the germline V gene are SGHTA and FQGNSA. Supplemented by reference TRBV7-2 and TRBJ1-1, the full variable domain reads GAGVSQSPSNKVTEKGKDVELRCDPISGHTALYWYRQSLGQGLEFLIYFQGNSAPDKSGLPSDRFSAERTGGSVSTLTIQRTQQEDSAVYLCASILGVAANTEAFFGQGTRLTVV.